This record concerns one T cell receptor (beta chain) sequence. Its antigen remains unidentified. Prior autoimmune disease or systemic immunosuppression barred patients. Libraries were prepared by immunoSEQ multiplex PCR; TCRdb keeps only in-frame clonotypes and omits some of them. The profile covers roughly 50,000 clones, with about 86% appearing a single time and 10% taken by the ten largest. These data originate in a study of OX40 agonist ivuxolimab in advanced cancers. Across the study: Ivuxolimab, which patients received intravenously every 2 weeks, was dosed at 0.01 to 10 mg/kg. Study outcomes and limitations: CD4+ and CD8+ blood T cells expanded clonally by week 6 at 0.1 to 3.0 mg/kg. Not determined was the antigen specificity of the expanded peripheral T cells.

This CDR3 spans 19 amino acids. Germline CDR1 reads LGHNA; CDR2 reads YSLEER. With V trimmed by 0 bases and J by 9 bases, 17 bases remained unmatched. The sample consisted of CD4+ or CD8+ T cells sorted from blood, taken in a trial of the OX40 agonist ivuxolimab. The gene calls are TRBV4-3 and TRBJ2-4; 10 bases map to TRBD2. This clonotype was sampled from an adult with an advanced solid tumor such as melanoma, head and neck, liver or kidney cancer. Here the CDR3 reads CASSQDPSGSGGYFGIQYF. CDR3 in DNA: TGCGCCAGCAGCCAAGATCCTAGCGGGAGTGGCGGGTATTTCGGCATTCAGTACTTC.